These 19 T cell receptor beta chains were all obtained from the same sample, sequenced in a study of CD8 T cells in Susac syndrome. cDNA came from approximately 0.5 to 1 ug RNA primed by random hexamers. TCRdb reprocessed the immunoSEQ multiplex PCR reads via MiXCR and lists one record per CDR3 protein. The sample contains 95,000 to 150,000 distinct CDR3 sequences, over 90% of which appear only once. The sequenced sample was CD8+ T cells from PBMCs. The origin of the receptors is a human donor with Susac syndrome.

The genes are TRBV24-1 and TRBJ2-1; 10 bases fit TRBD1. J gave up 5 bases and V 2 bases, and 8 bases lay outside the gene matches. Looked up from germline, CDR1 is KGHDR and CDR2 is SFDVKD. This CDR3 comprises 17 residues. CDR3 residues: CATSDSGQGGVNNEQFF. The DNA for the CDR3 is TGTGCCACCAGTGATTCCGGACAGGGGGGGGTAAACAATGAGCAGTTCTTC.

The chain couples TRBV15 to TRBJ2-7; D unresolved. Germline V CDR1 and CDR2: LNHNV, YYDKDF (reference sequence). The germline V and J ends were trimmed by 5 bases and 4 bases, with 18 bases remaining between them. CDR3 size: 15 residues. This chain's CDR3 is CATSSIPRSTYEQYF. DNA of the CDR3: TGTGCCACCAGCTCGATTCCCAGGTCCACTTACGAGCAGTACTTC.

The V call is TRBV9, the J call TRBJ2-7, with D possibly matching TRBD1 (5 bases). This CDR3 contains 13 residues. Germline V gene lookup returns CDR1 SGDLS and CDR2 YYNGEE. Trimming took 0 bases from V and 5 from J, leaving 9 bases between them. CDR3: CASSVAIGDEQYF. As DNA, the CDR3 is TGTGCCAGCAGCGTAGCTATAGGGGACGAGCAGTACTTC.

The rearrangement uses TRBV9 and TRBJ1-4; the D is unclear. Per germline, CDR1 SGDLS and CDR2 YYNGEE. V was trimmed by 0 bases and J by 0 bases, leaving 6 bases between them. This CDR3 region has 15 residues. Here the CDR3 DNA reads TGTGCCAGCAGCGTAGAGGGTACAACTAATGAAAAACTGTTTTTT. Protein: CASSVEGTTNEKLFF.

The chain couples TRBV4-3 to TRBJ2-7; D call uncertain. V was shortened by 4 bases and J by 3 bases, with 13 bases between the two germline ends. The germline V gene encodes CDR1 LGHNA and CDR2 YSLEER. The CDR3 contains 14 residues. Here the CDR3 reads CASSLEGPLYEQYF. Here the CDR3 DNA reads TGCGCCAGCAGCCTAGAAGGCCCCCTCTACGAGCAGTACTTC.

V usage is TRBV29-1 and J usage is TRBJ1-2; TRBD1 aligns across 9 bases. From germline, CDR1 is SQVTM and CDR2 ANQGSEA. The CDR3 is 13 residues long. After removal of 6 bases from V and 5 bases from J, the junction contained 7 bases not matched to a gene. CDR3 region: CSVRTGEGYGYTF. The CDR3 DNA sequence: TGCAGCGTCCGGACAGGGGAGGGATATGGCTACACCTTC.

The genes are TRBV2 and TRBJ1-2; tentatively, D is TRBD1 (6 bases). The germline CDR1 and CDR2 sequences are SNHLY and FYNNEI. The CDR3 totals 13 residues. V was trimmed by 6 bases and J by 4 bases, leaving 12 bases between them. CDR3 residues: CASRDGQTYGYTF. CDR3 sequence (DNA): TGTGCCAGCAGGGACGGACAGACCTATGGCTACACCTTC.

V is TRBV20-1 and J is TRBJ2-1; no firm D call. The germline V gene has CDR1 DFQATT and CDR2 SNEGSKA (reference sequence). Trimming shortened V by 6 bases and J by 3 bases, and 18 bases separated the two germline ends. CDR3 size: 15 residues. CDR3 residues: CSAKVASEVYNEQFF. CDR3 nucleotides: TGCAGTGCAAAGGTTGCCTCAGAAGTCTACAATGAGCAGTTCTTC.

This clonotype was detected once. The chain has TRBV2 and TRBJ1-5, with TRBD1 matching over 8 bases. Germline V lookup: CDR1 SNHLY, CDR2 FYNNEI. V lost 6 bases to trimming and J lost 3 bases; unmatched junction nucleotides: 10. The CDR3 is made up of 16 amino acids. CDR3 coding DNA: TGTGCCAGCAGGGGAGGACAGGGACGTCCCAATCAGCCCCAGCATTTT. It specifies CASRGGQGRPNQPQHF.

The V call is TRBV25-1, the J call TRBJ1-1, with D unresolved. CDR3 length equals 13 residues. Germline V CDR1 and CDR2: MGHDK, SYGVNS. V dropped 8 bases and J dropped 4 bases, with 14 bases sitting between them. The DNA for the CDR3 is TGTGCCAGCGGCAATTATGGAGGCACTGAAGCTTTCTTT. The encoded protein is CASGNYGGTEAFF.

The CDR3 reads CASSQGGRYNEQFF. The CDR3 DNA is TGCGCCAGCAGCCAGGGCGGACGGTACAATGAGCAGTTCTTC. This sequence joins TRBV4-3 and TRBJ2-1; D uncertain. Germline V lookup: CDR1 LGHNA, CDR2 YSLEER. With 3 bases removed from V and 4 bases from J, the gap between germline ends came to 10 bases. The CDR3 has 14 amino acids.

This chain uses TRBV29-1 with TRBJ2-7; 9 bases line up with TRBD2. CDR3 size: 13 residues. The germline V gene has CDR1 SQVTM and CDR2 ANQGSEA. J gave up 3 bases and V 5 bases, and 5 bases lay outside the gene matches. The CDR3 DNA reads as TGCAGCGTTCGACTAGCGGCACGCTACGAGCAGTACTTC. This gives the protein CSVRLAARYEQYF.

The genes are TRBV7-6 and TRBJ2-5; 10 positions match TRBD1. This CDR3 contains 14 residues. V lost 5 bases to trimming and J lost 4 bases; unmatched junction nucleotides: 4. In germline, CDR1 is SGHVS, CDR2 FNYEAQ. The CDR3 DNA reads as TGTGCCAGCAGCCCGACAGGGGGCACAGAGACCCAGTACTTC. It encodes CASSPTGGTETQYF.

The V call is TRBV20-1, the J call TRBJ2-7; no firm D call. Trimming took 1 base from V and 2 from J, leaving 12 bases between them. The CDR3 is 14 residues long. Germline lookup yields CDR1 DFQATT and CDR2 SNEGSKA (reference sequence). CDR3 loop: CSARVRDSPYEQYF. In DNA, the CDR3 is TGCAGTGCTAGAGTTCGTGACTCTCCCTACGAGCAGTACTTC.

The rearrangement uses TRBV29-1 and TRBJ2-1, with 10 bases lining up with TRBD1. Germline V gene lookup returns CDR1 SQVTM and CDR2 ANQGSEA. This CDR3 comprises 17 residues. V lost 0 bases, J lost 3 bases, and 8 bases stayed unmatched. For the CDR3, the DNA is TGCAGCGTTGAAGATCCTTATCGGGACAGGGGCTACAATGAGCAGTTCTTC. Amino acid sequence: CSVEDPYRDRGYNEQFF.

This chain joins TRBV29-1 and TRBJ1-1; 7 bases fit TRBD1. The trim removed 4 bases at V and 0 bases at J, leaving 11 bases unmatched. This CDR3 has 16 residues. Germline V gives CDR1 SQVTM, CDR2 ANQGSEA. This chain's CDR3 is CSVGHRGQPMNTEAFF. The DNA of the CDR3 is TGCAGCGTTGGTCACAGGGGACAACCCATGAACACTGAAGCTTTCTTT.

The V call is TRBV6-5, the J call TRBJ2-1; 7 bases line up with TRBD2. In germline, CDR1 is MNHEY, CDR2 SVGAGI. With V trimmed by 4 bases and J by 9 bases, 9 bases remained unmatched. This CDR3 comprises 14 residues. The CDR3 loop reads CASSSLGGTGEQFF. The CDR3 nucleotides are TGTGCCAGCAGTTCTCTCGGGGGGACGGGTGAGCAGTTCTTC.

The chain recombines TRBV13 with TRBJ1-2; TRBD1 matches 9 bases. Germline lookup yields CDR1 PRHDT and CDR2 FYEKMQ (reference sequence). V dropped 1 base and J dropped 6; count of bases not matched to a gene: 3. This CDR3 is 14 amino acids long. The CDR3 DNA reads TGTGCCAGCAGCTTAGACAGGGGGCCCCATGGCTACACCTTC. It translates to CASSLDRGPHGYTF.

The rearrangement links TRBV4-1 to TRBJ2-7, with 8 bases aligning to TRBD2. The V and J ends lost 1 base and 1 base, in that order; junction bases with no gene match: 3. Germline V lookup: CDR1 MGHRA, CDR2 YSYEKL. The CDR3 has 15 amino acids. CDR3 coding DNA: TGCGCCAGCAGCCAAGCCGGGGGGGTTTCCTACGAGCAGTACTTC. It specifies CASSQAGGVSYEQYF.